This record concerns one T cell receptor beta chain sequence. As yet, its antigen is unknown. These data originate in a study of cytomegalovirus exposure and HLA in healthy donors. About the research overall: Out of about 190 million T cells, an earlier analysis found over 90 million unique TCR beta sequences in total. Broader study findings: Three CMV-associated chains proved CMV antigen-specific in vitro. Reported findings show TCR beta sequences accurately forecast HLA-A and HLA-B alleles in most subjects.

This CDR3 comprises 14 residues. The germline gives CDR1 SGDLS, CDR2 YYNGEE. The germline V and J ends were trimmed by 3 bases and 4 bases, with 10 bases remaining between them. The PCR contained 60 Vbeta and 13 Jbeta primers. Clones were sequenced by immunoSEQ multiplex PCR, and TCRdb holds only the in-frame ones, with some missing. The sample shows approximately 69,000 clones, about three quarters of them seen only once. This chain connects TRBV9 to TRBJ2-2; D possibly corresponds to TRBD1 (5 bases). The sequenced sample consisted of PBMCs. The sequence was collected from a man aged 18-30 years in good health and CMV-seronegative. The CDR3 DNA reads as TGTGCCAGCAGCGCCATGACAGTCACCGGGGAGCTGTTTTTT. This codes for CASSAMTVTGELFF.